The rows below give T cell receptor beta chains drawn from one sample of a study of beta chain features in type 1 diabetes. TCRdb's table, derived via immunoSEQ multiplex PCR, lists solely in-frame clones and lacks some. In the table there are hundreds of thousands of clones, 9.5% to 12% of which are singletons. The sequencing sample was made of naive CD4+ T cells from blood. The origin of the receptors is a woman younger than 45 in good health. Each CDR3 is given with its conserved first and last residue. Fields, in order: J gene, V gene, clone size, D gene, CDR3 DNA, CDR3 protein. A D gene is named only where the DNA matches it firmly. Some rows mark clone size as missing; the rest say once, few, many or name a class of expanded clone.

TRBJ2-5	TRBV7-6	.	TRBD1	TGTGCCAGCAGCCCCCCCGGGACAGGGGTCAGGGAGACCCAGTACTTC	CASSPPGTGVRETQYF
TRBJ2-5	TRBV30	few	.	TGTGCCTGGAGTCCTCTCCCCCCCGGGACCCAGTACTTC	CAWSPLPPGTQYF
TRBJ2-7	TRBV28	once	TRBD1	TGTGCCAGCAGTTTATATGGACAGGGACGTCCCCGTGAAGGCGAGCAGTACTTC	CASSLYGQGRPREGEQYF
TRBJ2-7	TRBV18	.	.	TGTGCCAGCTCACCACGTATGGGGCCCTCCCGGGAGCAGTACTTC	CASSPRMGPSREQYF
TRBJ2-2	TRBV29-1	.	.	TGCAGCGTTGAGGACAGGGGCGGGGGGACCGGGGAGCTGTTTTTT	CSVEDRGGGTGELFF
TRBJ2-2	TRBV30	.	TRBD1	TGTGCCTCAACCGGGACAGGGGGCCCCTACACCGGGGAGCTGTTTTTT	CASTGTGGPYTGELFF
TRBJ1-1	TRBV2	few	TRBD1	TGTGCCAGCAGTGAGTGGCAGGGGGTCACTGAAGCTTTCTTT	CASSEWQGVTEAFF
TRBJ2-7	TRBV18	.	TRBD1	TGTGCCAGCTCACCGGGACAGGGTAGCTCCTACGAGCAGTACTTC	CASSPGQGSSYEQYF
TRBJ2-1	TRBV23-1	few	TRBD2	TGCGCCAGCAGTCAAATGTGGGCGATGGCGGGAGGGCCGAGGAATGAGCAGTTCTTC	CASSQMWAMAGGPRNEQFF
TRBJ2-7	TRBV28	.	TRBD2	TGTGCCAGCAGTTTGAGGCGGGGGACCTACGAGCAGTACTTC	CASSLRRGTYEQYF
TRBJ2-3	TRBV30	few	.	TGTGCCTGGAGCGGGTTTCCAGATACGCAGTATTTT	CAWSGFPDTQYF
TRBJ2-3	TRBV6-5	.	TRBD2	TGTGCCAGCAGTTCCACGACTAGCGGGAGCTGGGATACGCAGTATTTT	CASSSTTSGSWDTQYF
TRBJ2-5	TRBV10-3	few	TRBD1	TGTGCCATCAGGGGACAGTCCACGGAGACCCAGTACTTC	CAIRGQSTETQYF
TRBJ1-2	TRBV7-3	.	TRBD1	TGTGCCAGCAGGGCGGACAGGTCGCATGGCTACACCTTC	CASRADRSHGYTF
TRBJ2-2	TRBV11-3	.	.	TGTGCCAGCAGCTTCGAGGCGGGGACCGCCCCGTCCGGGGAGCTGTTTTTT	CASSFEAGTAPSGELFF
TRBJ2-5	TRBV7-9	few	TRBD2	TGTGCCAGCAGCTGGGGGACTAGCAGAGTCTTAAAGACCCAGTACTTC	CASSWGTSRVLKTQYF
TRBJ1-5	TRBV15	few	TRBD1	TGTGCCACCCGACAGGGGAGGGGGTATGAGTTTGGCAATCAGCCCCAGCATTTT	CATRQGRGYEFGNQPQHF
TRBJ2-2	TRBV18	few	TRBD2	TGTGCCAGCTCACTTCAGCGGGAGGAGGTCGGGGAGCTGTTTTTT	CASSLQREEVGELFF
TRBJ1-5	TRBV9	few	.	TGTGCCAGCAGCGTAGGAGGGGGAAGGCAGCCCCAGCATTTT	CASSVGGGRQPQHF
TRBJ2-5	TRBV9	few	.	TGTGCCAGCAGCGTAGCGGGGAGGGGGGGCCAAGAGACCCAGTACTTC	CASSVAGRGGQETQYF
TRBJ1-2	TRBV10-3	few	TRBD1	TGTGCCATCAGTGATAGAAGGGACAGGTTACACTTC	CAISDRRDRLHF
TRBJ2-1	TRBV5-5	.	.	TGTGCCAGCAAACCAGGGGTTTACAATGAGCAGTTCTTC	CASKPGVYNEQFF
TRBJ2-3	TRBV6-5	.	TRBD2	TGTGCCAGCAGCGACATCCTAGCGGGTACAGATACGCAGTATTTT	CASSDILAGTDTQYF